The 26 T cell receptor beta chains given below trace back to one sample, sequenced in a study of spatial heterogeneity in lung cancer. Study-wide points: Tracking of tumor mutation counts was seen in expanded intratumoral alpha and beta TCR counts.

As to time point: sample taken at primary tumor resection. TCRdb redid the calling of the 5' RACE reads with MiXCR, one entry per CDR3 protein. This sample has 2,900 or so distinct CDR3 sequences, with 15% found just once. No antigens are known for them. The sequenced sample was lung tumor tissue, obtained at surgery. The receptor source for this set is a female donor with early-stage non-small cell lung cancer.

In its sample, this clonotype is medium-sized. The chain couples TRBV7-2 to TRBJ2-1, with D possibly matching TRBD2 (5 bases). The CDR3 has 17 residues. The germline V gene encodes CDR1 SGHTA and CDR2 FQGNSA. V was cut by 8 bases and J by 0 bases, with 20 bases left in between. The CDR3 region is CASQPGVRVTSYNEQFF. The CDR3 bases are TGTGCCAGCCAGCCTGGGGTGCGGGTTACCTCCTACAATGAGCAGTTCTTC.

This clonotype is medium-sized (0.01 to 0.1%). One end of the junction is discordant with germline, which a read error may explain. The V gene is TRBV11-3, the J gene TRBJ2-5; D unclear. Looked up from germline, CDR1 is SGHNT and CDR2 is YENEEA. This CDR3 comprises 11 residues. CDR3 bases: TGTGCCAGCAGCTTACCCCAGGCCGAGGAGTTC. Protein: CASSLPQAEEF. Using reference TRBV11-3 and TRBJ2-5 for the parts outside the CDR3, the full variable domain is EAGVVQSPRYKIIEKKQPVAFWCNPISGHNTLYWYLQNLGQGPELLIRYENEEAVDDSQLPKDRFSAERLKGVDSTLKIQPAELGDSAVYLCASSLPQAEEFGPGTRLLVL.

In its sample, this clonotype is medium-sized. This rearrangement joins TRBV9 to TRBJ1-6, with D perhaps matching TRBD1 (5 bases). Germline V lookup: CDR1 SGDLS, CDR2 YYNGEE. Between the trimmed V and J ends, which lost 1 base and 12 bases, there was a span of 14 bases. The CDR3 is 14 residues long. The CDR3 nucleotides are TGTGCCAGCAGCGTAAGTTGGGGGGAGAGACCCCTCCACTTT. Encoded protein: CASSVSWGERPLHF.

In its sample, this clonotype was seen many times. The CDR3 sequence is CSAMEGQGREKLFF. CDR3 DNA sequence: TGCAGTGCTATGGAGGGGCAGGGGAGGGAAAAACTGTTTTTT. The V gene is TRBV20-1, the J gene TRBJ1-4, with TRBD1 as a possible D gene (6 bases). V lost 4 bases and J lost 8, with 17 bases in between. This CDR3 spans 14 amino acids. Germline CDR1 and CDR2: DFQATT and SNEGSKA (reference sequence).

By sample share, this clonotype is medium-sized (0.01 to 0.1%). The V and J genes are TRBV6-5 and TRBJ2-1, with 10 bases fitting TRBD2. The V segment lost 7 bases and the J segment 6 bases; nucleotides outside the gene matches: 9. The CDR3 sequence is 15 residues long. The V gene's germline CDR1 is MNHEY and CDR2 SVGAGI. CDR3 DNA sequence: TGTGCCAGCACAAAGAGGACTAGCGGACCCAATGAGCAGTTCTTC. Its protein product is CASTKRTSGPNEQFF.

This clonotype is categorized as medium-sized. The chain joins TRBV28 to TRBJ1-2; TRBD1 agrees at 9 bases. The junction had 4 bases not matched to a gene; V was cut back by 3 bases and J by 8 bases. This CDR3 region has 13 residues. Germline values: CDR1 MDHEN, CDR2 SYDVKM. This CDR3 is CASSFRQGGGYTF. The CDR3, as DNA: TGTGCCAGCAGTTTCCGACAGGGGGGCGGCTACACCTTC.

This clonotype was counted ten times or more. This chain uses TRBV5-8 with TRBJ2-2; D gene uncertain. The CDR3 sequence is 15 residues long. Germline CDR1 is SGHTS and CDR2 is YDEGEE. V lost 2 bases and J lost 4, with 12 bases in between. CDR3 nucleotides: TGTGCCAGCAGCTTAGGATCCGGGCCCACCGGGGAGCTGTTTTTT. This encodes CASSLGSGPTGELFF. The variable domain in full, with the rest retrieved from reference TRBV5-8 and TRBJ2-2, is EAGVTQSPTHLIKTRGQQATLRCSPISGHTSVYWYQQALGLGLQFLLWYDEGEERNRGNFPPRFSGRQFPNYSSELNVNALELEDSALYLCASSLGSGPTGELFFGEGSRLTVL.

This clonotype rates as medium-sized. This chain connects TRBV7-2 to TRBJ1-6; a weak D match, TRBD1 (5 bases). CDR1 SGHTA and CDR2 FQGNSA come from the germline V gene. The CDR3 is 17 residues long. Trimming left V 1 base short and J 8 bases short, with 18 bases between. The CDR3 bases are TGTGCCAGCAGCTTAGTGTCGGGGCTCCTAGGTGATTCACCCCTCCACTTT. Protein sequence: CASSLVSGLLGDSPLHF.

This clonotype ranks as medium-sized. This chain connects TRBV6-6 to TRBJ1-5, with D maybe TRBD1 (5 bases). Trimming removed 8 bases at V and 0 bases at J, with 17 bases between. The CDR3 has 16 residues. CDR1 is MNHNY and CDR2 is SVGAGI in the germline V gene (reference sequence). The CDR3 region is CASWDSREGSNQPQHF. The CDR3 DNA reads TGTGCCAGCTGGGACTCTCGAGAAGGTAGCAATCAGCCCCAGCATTTT.

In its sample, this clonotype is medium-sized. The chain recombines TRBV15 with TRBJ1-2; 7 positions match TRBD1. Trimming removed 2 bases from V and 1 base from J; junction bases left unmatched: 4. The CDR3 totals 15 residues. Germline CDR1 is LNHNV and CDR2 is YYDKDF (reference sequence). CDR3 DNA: TGTGCCACCAGCAGAAACAGGGGCAATAACTATGGCTACACCTTC. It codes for CATSRNRGNNYGYTF.

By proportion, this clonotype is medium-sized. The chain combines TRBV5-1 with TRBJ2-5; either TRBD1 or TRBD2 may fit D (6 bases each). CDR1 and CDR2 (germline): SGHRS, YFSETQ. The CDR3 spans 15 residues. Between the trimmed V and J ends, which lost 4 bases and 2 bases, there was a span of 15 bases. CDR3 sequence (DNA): TGCGCCAGCAGCGGGGGGCGGGGTCCACAAGAGACCCAGTACTTC. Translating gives CASSGGRGPQETQYF.

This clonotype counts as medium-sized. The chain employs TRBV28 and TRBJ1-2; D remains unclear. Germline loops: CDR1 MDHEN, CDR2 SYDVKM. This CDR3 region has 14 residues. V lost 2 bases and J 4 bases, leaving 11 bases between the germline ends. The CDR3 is CASSLDTVIYGYTF. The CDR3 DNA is TGTGCCAGCAGTTTAGACACGGTTATCTATGGCTACACCTTC.

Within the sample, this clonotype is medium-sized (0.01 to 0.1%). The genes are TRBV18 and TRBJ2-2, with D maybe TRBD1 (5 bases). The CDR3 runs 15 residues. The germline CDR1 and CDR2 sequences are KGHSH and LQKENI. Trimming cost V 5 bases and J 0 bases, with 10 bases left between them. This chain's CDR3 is CASSSQGANTGELFF. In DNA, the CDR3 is TGTGCCAGCTCATCGCAGGGTGCGAACACCGGGGAGCTGTTTTTT.

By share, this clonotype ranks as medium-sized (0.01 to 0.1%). As DNA, the CDR3 is TGTGCCTGGACGGACACCTTCTACGAGCAGTACTTC. This translates into CAWTDTFYEQYF. V usage is TRBV30 and J usage is TRBJ2-7; a weak D match, TRBD1 (5 bases). The germline V gene has CDR1 GTSNPN and CDR2 SVGIG (reference sequence). The CDR3 is 12 residues long. V gave up 4 bases and J gave up 3 bases, with 10 bases separating them.

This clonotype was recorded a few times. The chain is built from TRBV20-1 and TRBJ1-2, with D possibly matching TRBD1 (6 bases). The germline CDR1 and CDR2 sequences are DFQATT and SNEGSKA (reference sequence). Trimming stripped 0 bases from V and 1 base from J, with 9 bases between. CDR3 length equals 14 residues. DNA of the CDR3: TGCAGTGCTAGAGAGAACAGGGATAACTATGGCTACACCTTC. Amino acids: CSARENRDNYGYTF.

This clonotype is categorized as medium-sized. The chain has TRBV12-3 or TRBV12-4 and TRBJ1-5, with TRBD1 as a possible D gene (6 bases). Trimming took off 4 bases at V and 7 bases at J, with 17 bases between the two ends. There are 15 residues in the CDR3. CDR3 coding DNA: TGTGCCAGCAGTTCCCGACAGGAGCTGGGGCAGCCCCAGCATTTT. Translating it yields CASSSRQELGQPQHF.

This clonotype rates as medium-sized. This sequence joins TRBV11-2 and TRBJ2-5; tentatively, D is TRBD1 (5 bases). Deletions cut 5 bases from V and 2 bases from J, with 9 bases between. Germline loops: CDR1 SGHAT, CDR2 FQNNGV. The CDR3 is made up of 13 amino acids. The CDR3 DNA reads TGTGCCAGCAGCAGGGGCCTACAAGAGACCCAGTACTTC. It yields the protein CASSRGLQETQYF.

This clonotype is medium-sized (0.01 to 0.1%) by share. The CDR3 DNA reads as TGTGCCAGCAGCTTAGCGGCCAACACTGAAGCTTTCTTT. It codes for CASSLAANTEAFF. The chain is built from TRBV13 and TRBJ1-1; D unclear. CDR1 and CDR2 from the germline V gene are PRHDT and FYEKMQ (reference sequence). Trimming took off 1 base at V and 2 bases at J, with 5 bases between the two ends. This CDR3 contains 13 residues.

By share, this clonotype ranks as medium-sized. The DNA for the CDR3 is TGCGCCAGCACCCGAGAGACCGGGGAGCTGTTTTTT. Its translation is CASTRETGELFF. The rearrangement joins TRBV5-1 to TRBJ2-2; the D is unclear. The CDR3 is 12 residues long. Germline V gene lookup returns CDR1 SGHRS and CDR2 YFSETQ. The ends were cut back, 6 bases at V and 5 bases at J, with 8 bases in the middle.

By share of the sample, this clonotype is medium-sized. The CDR3 here is CASSPNRVDGYTF. The CDR3 nucleotides read TGTGCCAGCTCACCAAACAGAGTCGATGGCTACACCTTC. The chain joins TRBV18 to TRBJ1-2, with D uncertain. From germline, CDR1 is KGHSH and CDR2 LQKENI. The CDR3 extends over 13 amino acids. V shed 2 bases and J shed 6 bases, with 10 bases lying between them.

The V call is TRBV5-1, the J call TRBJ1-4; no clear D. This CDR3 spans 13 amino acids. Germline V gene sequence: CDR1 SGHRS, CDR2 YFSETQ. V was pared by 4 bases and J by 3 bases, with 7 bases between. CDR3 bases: TGCGCCAGCAGCAGGGTGTCTAATGAAAAACTGTTTTTT. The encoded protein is CASSRVSNEKLFF.

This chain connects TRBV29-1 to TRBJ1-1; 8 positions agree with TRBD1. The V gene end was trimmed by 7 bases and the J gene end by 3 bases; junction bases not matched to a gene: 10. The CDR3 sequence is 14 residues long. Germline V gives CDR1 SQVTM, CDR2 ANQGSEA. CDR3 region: CSGKAGGLDTEAFF. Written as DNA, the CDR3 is TGCAGCGGGAAGGCAGGGGGCTTGGACACTGAAGCTTTCTTT.

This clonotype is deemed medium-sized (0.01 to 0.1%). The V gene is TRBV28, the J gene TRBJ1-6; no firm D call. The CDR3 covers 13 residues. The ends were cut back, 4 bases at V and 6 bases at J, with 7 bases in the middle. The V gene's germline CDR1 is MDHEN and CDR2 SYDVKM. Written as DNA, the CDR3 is TGTGCCAGCAGTTCCCCGGGTAATTCACCCCTCCACTTT. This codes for CASSSPGNSPLHF.

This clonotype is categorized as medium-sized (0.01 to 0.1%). This CDR3 reads CASSGGTGNTGELFF. CDR3 nucleotides: TGTGCCAGCAGCGGAGGGACAGGGAACACCGGGGAGCTGTTTTTT. The chain employs TRBV9 and TRBJ2-2, with 8 bases matching TRBD1. This CDR3 region has 15 residues. Germline V gene sequence: CDR1 SGDLS, CDR2 YYNGEE. Trimming took 3 bases from V and 1 from J; bases not matched to a gene: 2.

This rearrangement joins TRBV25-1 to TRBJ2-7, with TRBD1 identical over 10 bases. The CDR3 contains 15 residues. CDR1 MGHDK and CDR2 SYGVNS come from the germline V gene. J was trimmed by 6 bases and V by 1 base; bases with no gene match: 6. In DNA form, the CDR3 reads TGTGCCAGCAGTGAATCGAGACAGGGGGCAGGCGAGCAGTACTTC. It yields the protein CASSESRQGAGEQYF.

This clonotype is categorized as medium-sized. CDR3 loop: CASSSTGVGATEAFF. The DNA for the CDR3 is TGTGCCAGCAGCTCGACAGGGGTAGGGGCCACTGAAGCTTTCTTT. The rearrangement uses TRBV5-5 and TRBJ1-1; TRBD1 aligns across 8 bases. The V gene end was trimmed by 3 bases and the J gene end by 4 bases; junction bases not matched to a gene: 8. The CDR3 contains 15 residues. Germline V gene data show CDR1 as SGHKS and CDR2 as YYEKEE (reference sequence).